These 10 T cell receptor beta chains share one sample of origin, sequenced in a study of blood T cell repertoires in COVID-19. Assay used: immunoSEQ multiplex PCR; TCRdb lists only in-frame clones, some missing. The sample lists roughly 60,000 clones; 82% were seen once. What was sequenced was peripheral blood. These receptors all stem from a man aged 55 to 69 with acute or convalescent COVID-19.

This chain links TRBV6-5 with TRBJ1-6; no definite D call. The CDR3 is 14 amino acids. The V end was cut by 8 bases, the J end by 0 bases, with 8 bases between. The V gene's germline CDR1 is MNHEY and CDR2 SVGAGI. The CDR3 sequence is CASEVSSYNSPLHF. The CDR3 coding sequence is TGTGCCAGCGAGGTCAGCTCCTATAATTCACCCCTCCACTTT.

CDR3 protein: CASSLTSGYEQYF. CDR3 nucleotide sequence: TGTGCCAGCTCATTAACTAGCGGCTACGAGCAGTACTTC. The chain has TRBV18 and TRBJ2-7; 8 bases are shared with TRBD2. Trimming removed 5 bases from V and 3 bases from J; junction bases left unmatched: 3. The CDR3 consists of 13 residues. Germline assignment: CDR1 KGHSH and CDR2 LQKENI. The full variable domain, rest sourced from reference TRBV18 and TRBJ2-7, is NAGVMQNPRHLVRRRGQEARLRCSPMKGHSHVYWYRQLPEEGLKFMVYLQKENIIDESGMPKERFSAEFPKEGPSILRIQQVVRGDSAAYFCASSLTSGYEQYFGPGTRLTVT.

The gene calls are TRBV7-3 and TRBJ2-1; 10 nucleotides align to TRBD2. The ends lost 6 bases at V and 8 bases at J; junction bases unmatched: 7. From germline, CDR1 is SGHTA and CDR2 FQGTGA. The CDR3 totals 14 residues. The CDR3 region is CASSWGLATDEQFF. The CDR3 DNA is TGTGCCAGCAGTTGGGGACTAGCGACCGATGAGCAGTTCTTC.

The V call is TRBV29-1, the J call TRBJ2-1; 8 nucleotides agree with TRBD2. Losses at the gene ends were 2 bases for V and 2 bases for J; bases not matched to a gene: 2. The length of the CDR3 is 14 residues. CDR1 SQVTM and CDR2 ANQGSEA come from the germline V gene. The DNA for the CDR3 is TGCAGCGTTGAAAGCGGGGGAACCTACAATGAGCAGTTCTTC. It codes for CSVESGGTYNEQFF.

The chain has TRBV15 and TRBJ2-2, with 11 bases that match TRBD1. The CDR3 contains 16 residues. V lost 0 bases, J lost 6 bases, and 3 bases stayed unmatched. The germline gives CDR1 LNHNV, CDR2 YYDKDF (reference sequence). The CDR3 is CATSREGTGGPGELFF. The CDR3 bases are TGTGCCACCAGCAGAGAGGGGACAGGGGGGCCCGGGGAGCTGTTTTTT.

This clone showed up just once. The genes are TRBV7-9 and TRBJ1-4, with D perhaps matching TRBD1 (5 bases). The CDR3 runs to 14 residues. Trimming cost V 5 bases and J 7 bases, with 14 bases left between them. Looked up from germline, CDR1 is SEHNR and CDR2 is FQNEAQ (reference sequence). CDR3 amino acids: CASSIRELGEKLFF. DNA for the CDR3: TGTGCCAGCAGCATCAGGGAATTAGGTGAAAAACTGTTTTTT.

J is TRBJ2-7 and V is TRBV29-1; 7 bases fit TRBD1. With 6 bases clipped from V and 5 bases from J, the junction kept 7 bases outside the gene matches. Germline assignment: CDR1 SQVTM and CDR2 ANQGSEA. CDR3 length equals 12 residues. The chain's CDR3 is CSVDNRGDEQYF. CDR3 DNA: TGCAGCGTCGATAACAGGGGAGACGAGCAGTACTTC.

The CDR3 reads CATRSEQGWDGYTF. CDR3 DNA sequence: TGTGCCACCCGGTCGGAACAGGGGTGGGATGGCTACACCTTC. The V gene is TRBV12-5, the J gene TRBJ1-2, with 7 nucleotides matching TRBD1. CDR1 and CDR2 (germline): LGHNT, FRNRAP. CDR3 length: 14 amino acids.

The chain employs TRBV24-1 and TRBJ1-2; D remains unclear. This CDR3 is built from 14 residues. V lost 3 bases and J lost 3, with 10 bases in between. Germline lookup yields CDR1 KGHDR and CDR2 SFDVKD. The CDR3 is CATSDPDRDYGYTF. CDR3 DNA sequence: TGTGCCACCAGTGATCCCGATCGGGACTATGGCTACACCTTC.

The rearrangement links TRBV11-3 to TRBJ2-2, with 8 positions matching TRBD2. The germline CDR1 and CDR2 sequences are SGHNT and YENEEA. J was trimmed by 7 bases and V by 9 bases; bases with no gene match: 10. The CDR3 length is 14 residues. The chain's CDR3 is CARNVSGADGELFF. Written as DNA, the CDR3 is TGTGCCAGGAACGTTAGCGGGGCCGACGGGGAGCTGTTTTTT.